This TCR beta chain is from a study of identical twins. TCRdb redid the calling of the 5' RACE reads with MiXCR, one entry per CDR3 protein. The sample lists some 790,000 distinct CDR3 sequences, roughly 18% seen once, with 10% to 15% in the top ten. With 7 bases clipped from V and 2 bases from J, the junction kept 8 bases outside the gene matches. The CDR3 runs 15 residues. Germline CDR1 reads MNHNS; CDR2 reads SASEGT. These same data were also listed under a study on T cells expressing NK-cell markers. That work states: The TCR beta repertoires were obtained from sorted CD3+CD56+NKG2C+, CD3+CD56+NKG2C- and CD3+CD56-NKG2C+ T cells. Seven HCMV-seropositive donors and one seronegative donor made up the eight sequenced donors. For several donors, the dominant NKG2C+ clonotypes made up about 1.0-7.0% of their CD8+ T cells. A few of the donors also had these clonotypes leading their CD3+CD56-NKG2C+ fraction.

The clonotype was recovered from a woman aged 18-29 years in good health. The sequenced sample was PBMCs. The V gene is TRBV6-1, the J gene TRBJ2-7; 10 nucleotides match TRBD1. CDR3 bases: TGTGCCAGCAACTCCAGGGACAGGGGAACCTACGAGCAGTACTTC. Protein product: CASNSRDRGTYEQYF.